Listed below are T cell receptor beta chains from one sample, sequenced in a study of HIV-infected patients and healthy controls. MiXCR, applied by TCRdb to the 5' RACE reads, yields one record per CDR3 protein. The table lists under 70,000 distinct CDR3 sequences, less than 20% of them singletons. Sequenced: CD4+ T cells from blood. These receptor sequences come from a human donor in good health. Both conserved end residues are part of each CDR3. A D gene is named only where the DNA matches it firmly. The size field is filled for only some rows; it gives once, few, many or a size class.

J gene,clone size,V gene,D gene,CDR3 protein,CDR3 DNA
TRBJ1-3,NA,TRBV19,NA,CASSIGPGDSGNTIYF,TGTGCCAGTAGTATAGGTCCGGGAGACTCTGGAAACACCATATATTTT
TRBJ2-1,many,TRBV9,TRBD2,CASSPSGSGNEQFF,TGTGCCAGCAGCCCGAGCGGGAGCGGCAATGAGCAGTTCTTC
TRBJ2-5,many,TRBV24-1,NA,CATSAVLADQETQYF,TGTGCCACCAGTGCCGTACTAGCTGATCAAGAGACCCAGTACTTC
TRBJ2-1,few,TRBV12-3/TRBV12-4,TRBD2,CASSFGGSEQFF,TGTGCCAGCAGTTTCGGGGGGAGTGAGCAGTTCTTC
TRBJ1-3,NA,TRBV12-3/TRBV12-4,TRBD1,CASSLGTAHIWSSGNTIYF,TGTGCCAGCAGTCTCGGGACAGCGCATATCTGGAGCTCTGGAAACACCATATATTTT
TRBJ2-1,few,TRBV29-1,TRBD2,CSVEGPLAEHSISYNEQFF,TGCAGCGTTGAAGGACCCCTAGCGGAACATTCCATCTCCTACAATGAGCAGTTCTTC
TRBJ1-2,NA,TRBV28,NA,CASSLQGSSTF,TGTGCCAGCAGTTTACAGGGGTCTTCCACCTTC
TRBJ2-1,NA,TRBV20-1,TRBD2,CSAPLAGIYNEQFF,TGCAGTGCTCCGCTAGCGGGAATCTACAATGAGCAGTTCTTC
TRBJ2-7,many,TRBV7-6,NA,CASSLGGALGYEQYF,TGTGCCAGCAGCTTAGGGGGAGCCCTAGGGTACGAGCAGTACTTC
TRBJ1-1,few,TRBV7-9,TRBD1,CASSLVDRGQAFF,TGTGCCAGCAGCTTAGTCGACAGGGGGCAAGCTTTCTTT
TRBJ1-4,NA,TRBV14,NA,CASSPRRGRRYEKLFF,TGTGCCAGCAGCCCCCGACGGGGCCGGCGATATGAAAAACTGTTTTTT
TRBJ2-3,many,TRBV20-1,NA,CSAMIPPDTQYF,TGCAGTGCCATGATCCCCCCAGATACGCAGTATTTT
TRBJ2-3,few,TRBV18,NA,CASSPNLLGSTDTQYF,TGTGCCAGCTCACCAAACCTTCTTGGTAGCACAGATACGCAGTATTTT
TRBJ2-3,NA,TRBV5-1,TRBD1,CASSQLGQVTDTQYF,TGCGCCAGCAGCCAACTGGGACAGGTAACAGATACGCAGTATTTT
TRBJ1-2,NA,TRBV6-6,TRBD1,CASSASGDRGPNNYGYTF,TGTGCCAGCAGTGCGAGCGGGGACAGGGGCCCCAATAACTATGGCTACACCTTC
TRBJ2-1,once,TRBV29-1,NA,CSVGLTAYNEQFF,TGCAGCGTTGGGTTAACAGCCTACAATGAGCAGTTCTTC
TRBJ2-7,NA,TRBV29-1,TRBD2,CSASLGGGSGEQYF,TGCAGCGCCTCGCTGGGGGGGGGTAGCGGCGAGCAGTACTTC
TRBJ2-1,many,TRBV28,TRBD2,CASSSRTSGRYNEQFF,TGTGCCAGCAGTTCCCGGACTAGCGGCCGATACAATGAGCAGTTCTTC
TRBJ2-7,few,TRBV29-1,TRBD2,CSVDPGTSGRAYEQYF,TGCAGCGTTGATCCCGGGACTAGCGGGAGGGCCTACGAGCAGTACTTC
TRBJ1-1,few,TRBV7-2,NA,CASSVNMNTEAFF,TGTGCCAGCAGCGTAAACATGAACACTGAAGCTTTCTTT
TRBJ1-5,NA,TRBV9,NA,CASSVFGGENQPQHF,TGTGCCAGCAGCGTCTTTGGGGGCGAAAATCAGCCCCAGCATTTT
TRBJ2-1,few,TRBV20-1,NA,CSASRVNNEQFF,TGCAGTGCTAGCAGGGTCAACAATGAGCAGTTCTTC
TRBJ2-3,NA,TRBV12-3/TRBV12-4,NA,CASTPPGSDTQYF,TGTGCCAGCACCCCCCCGGGGTCGGATACGCAGTATTTT
TRBJ2-5,few,TRBV7-9,NA,CASSPQTRGETQYF,TGTGCCAGCAGCCCTCAGACTAGGGGGGAGACCCAGTACTTC
TRBJ1-5,many,TRBV2,TRBD1,CASSEGPDRGNQPQHF,TGTGCCAGCAGTGAAGGGCCTGACAGGGGCAATCAGCCCCAGCATTTT
TRBJ2-5,many,TRBV11-1,NA,CASSVPSQETQYF,TGTGCCAGCAGTGTACCAAGCCAAGAGACCCAGTACTTC
TRBJ1-5,many,TRBV24-1,NA,CATSDQRRTKGQPQHF,TGTGCCACCAGTGATCAGAGGAGGACAAAGGGCCAGCCCCAGCATTTT
TRBJ1-2,NA,TRBV18,NA,CASSPPHNTGVYGYTF,TGTGCCAGCTCACCACCTCATAATACAGGCGTCTATGGCTACACCTTC
TRBJ1-1,NA,TRBV30,NA,CAWSWGSGRTEAFF,TGTGCCTGGAGCTGGGGCTCGGGGCGCACTGAAGCTTTCTTT
TRBJ2-1,few,TRBV7-2,NA,CASTVQAGEQFF,TGTGCCAGCACCGTGCAGGCCGGTGAGCAGTTCTTC
TRBJ1-4,many,TRBV20-1,TRBD1,CSALSGTGDEKLFF,TGCAGTGCTCTATCCGGGACAGGGGATGAAAAACTGTTTTTT
TRBJ2-7,NA,TRBV12-3/TRBV12-4,NA,CASRWDSSYEQYF,TGTGCCAGCAGGTGGGATAGCTCCTACGAGCAGTACTTC
TRBJ1-3,NA,TRBV4-1,NA,CASSQGASLIGNTIYF,TGCGCCAGCAGCCAAGGGGCCAGCTTAATAGGAAACACCATATATTTT
TRBJ1-2,few,TRBV19,TRBD1,CASTSGQGLYHYGYTF,TGTGCCAGTACCTCCGGACAGGGGCTCTACCACTATGGCTACACCTTC
TRBJ1-2,many,TRBV3-1,NA,CASSQRQTNYGYTF,TGTGCCAGCAGCCAACGACAGACAAACTATGGCTACACCTTC
TRBJ2-7,NA,TRBV20-1,NA,CSARVPGGSYEQYF,TGCAGTGCTAGAGTACCCGGGGGCTCCTACGAGCAGTACTTC
TRBJ1-1,NA,TRBV30,NA,CAWSAVGRMNTEAFF,TGTGCCTGGAGTGCGGTGGGACGGATGAACACTGAAGCTTTCTTT
TRBJ2-3,few,TRBV20-1,TRBD1,CSASLWTGRPNTDTQYF,TGCAGTGCTAGCCTTTGGACAGGGCGACCAAACACAGATACGCAGTATTTT
TRBJ2-3,NA,TRBV30,TRBD2,CAWTPEAGGVVTQYF,TGTGCCTGGACCCCCGAGGCGGGAGGGGTAGTTACGCAGTATTTT
TRBJ1-3,NA,TRBV25-1,NA,CASSESRNTIYF,TGTGCCAGCAGTGAGTCCAGAAACACCATATATTTT
TRBJ2-1,many,TRBV7-6,TRBD2,CASSSIAGDRYNEQFF,TGTGCCAGCAGCTCAATAGCGGGAGATCGATACAATGAGCAGTTCTTC
TRBJ1-1,NA,TRBV19,TRBD1,CASNYRGRNTEAFF,TGTGCCAGCAACTACAGGGGGAGAAACACTGAAGCTTTCTTT
TRBJ2-1,NA,TRBV24-1,NA,CATSDRTNEQFF,TGTGCCACCAGTGACAGAACCAATGAGCAGTTCTTC
TRBJ1-1,many,TRBV5-1,NA,CASSLQGAKSNTEAFF,TGCGCCAGCAGCTTGCAGGGTGCTAAGTCGAACACTGAAGCTTTCTTT
TRBJ1-4,NA,TRBV5-5,NA,CASRVSSTNEKLFF,TGTGCCAGCAGGGTTTCTTCAACTAATGAAAAACTGTTTTTT
TRBJ2-7,NA,TRBV29-1,TRBD2,CSVVVVLAGDEQYF,TGCAGCGTTGTAGTAGTCCTAGCGGGAGACGAGCAGTACTTC
TRBJ2-2,NA,TRBV12-3/TRBV12-4,NA,CASSLFAGADTGELFF,TGTGCCAGCAGTTTGTTCGCGGGGGCCGACACCGGGGAGCTGTTTTTT
TRBJ1-2,many,TRBV20-1,NA,CSAQPLQMFVDGYTF,TGCAGTGCCCAACCCCTACAGATGTTCGTAGATGGCTACACCTTC
TRBJ2-3,few,TRBV6-6,TRBD2,CASRGLAGGRTDTQYF,TGTGCCAGCAGGGGACTAGCGGGGGGACGCACAGATACGCAGTATTTT
TRBJ2-2,NA,TRBV29-1,NA,CSVGGGRGHTGELFF,TGCAGCGTTGGGGGGGGCAGGGGACACACCGGGGAGCTGTTTTTT
TRBJ1-6,NA,TRBV19,TRBD1,CASRPSGTGTSPLHF,TGTGCCAGTCGACCGTCTGGGACAGGGACTTCACCCCTCCACTTT
TRBJ1-6,few,TRBV3-1,NA,CASSQPGESPLHF,TGTGCCAGCAGCCAACCCGGGGAATCACCCCTCCACTTT
TRBJ1-5,many,TRBV4-1,TRBD1,CASSQFAGQASNQPQHF,TGCGCCAGCAGCCAATTTGCGGGACAGGCTAGCAATCAGCCCCAGCATTTT
TRBJ1-1,NA,TRBV6-2/TRBV6-3,NA,CASSYRMNTEAFF,TGTGCCAGCAGTTACCGCATGAACACTGAAGCTTTCTTT
TRBJ1-6,NA,TRBV5-5,TRBD1,CASSRDRDSPLHF,TGTGCCAGCAGCCGGGACAGGGACTCACCCCTCCACTTT
TRBJ2-3,many,TRBV5-5,NA,CASSWILGYTDTQYF,TGTGCCAGCAGCTGGATCCTCGGGTACACAGATACGCAGTATTTT
TRBJ2-6,many,TRBV30,NA,CAWRGAGANVLTF,TGTGCCTGGAGGGGAGCTGGGGCCAACGTCCTGACTTTC
TRBJ1-5,medium-sized,TRBV12-3/TRBV12-4,NA,CASSFLERGANQPQHF,TGTGCCAGCAGTTTCTTGGAAAGGGGGGCCAATCAGCCCCAGCATTTT
TRBJ1-4,NA,TRBV7-9,TRBD1,CASSLGQGWNEKLFF,TGTGCCAGCAGCCTCGGACAGGGGTGGAATGAAAAACTGTTTTTT
TRBJ2-1,many,TRBV5-6,TRBD2,CASSLVGGENEQFF,TGTGCCAGCAGCTTGGTGGGAGGGGAGAATGAGCAGTTCTTC